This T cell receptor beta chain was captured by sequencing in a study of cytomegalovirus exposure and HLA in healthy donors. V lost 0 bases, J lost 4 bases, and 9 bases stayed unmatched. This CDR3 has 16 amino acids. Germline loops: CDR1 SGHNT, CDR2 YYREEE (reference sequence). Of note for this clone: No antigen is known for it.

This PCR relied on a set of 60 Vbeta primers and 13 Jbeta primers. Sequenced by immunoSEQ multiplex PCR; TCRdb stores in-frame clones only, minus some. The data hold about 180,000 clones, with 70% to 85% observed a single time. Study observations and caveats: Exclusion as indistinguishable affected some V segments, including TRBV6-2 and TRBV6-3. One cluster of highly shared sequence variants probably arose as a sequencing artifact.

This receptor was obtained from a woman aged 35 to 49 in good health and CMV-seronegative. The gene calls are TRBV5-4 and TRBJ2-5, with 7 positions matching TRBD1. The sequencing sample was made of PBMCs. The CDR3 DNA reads TGTGCCAGCAGCTTGGCGGGGCAGGGGGTTGGAGAGACCCAGTACTTC. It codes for CASSLAGQGVGETQYF.